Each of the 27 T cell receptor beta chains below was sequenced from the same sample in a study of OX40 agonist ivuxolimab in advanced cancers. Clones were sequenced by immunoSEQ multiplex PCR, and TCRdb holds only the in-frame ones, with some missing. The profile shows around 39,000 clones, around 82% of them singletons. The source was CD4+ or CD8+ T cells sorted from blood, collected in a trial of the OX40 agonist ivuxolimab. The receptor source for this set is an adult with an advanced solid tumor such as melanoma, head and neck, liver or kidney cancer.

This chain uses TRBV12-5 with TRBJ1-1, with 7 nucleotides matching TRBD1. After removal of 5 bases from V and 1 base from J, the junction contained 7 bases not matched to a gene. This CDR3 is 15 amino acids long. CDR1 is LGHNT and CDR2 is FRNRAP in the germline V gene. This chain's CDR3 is CASGQGGRRNTEAFF. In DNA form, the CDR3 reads TGTGCTAGTGGTCAGGGGGGACGGCGGAACACTGAAGCTTTCTTT. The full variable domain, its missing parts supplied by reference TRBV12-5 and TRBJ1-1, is DARVTQTPRHKVTEMGQEVTMRCQPILGHNTVFWYRQTMMQGLELLAYFRNRAPLDDSGMPKDRFSAEMPDATLATLKIQPSEPRDSAVYFCASGQGGRRNTEAFFGQGTRLTVV.

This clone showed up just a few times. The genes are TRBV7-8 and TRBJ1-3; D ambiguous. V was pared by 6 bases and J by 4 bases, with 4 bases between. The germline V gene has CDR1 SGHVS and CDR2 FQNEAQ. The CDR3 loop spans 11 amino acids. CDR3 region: CASRTGNTIYF. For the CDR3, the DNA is TGTGCCAGCAGGACGGGAAACACCATATATTTT.

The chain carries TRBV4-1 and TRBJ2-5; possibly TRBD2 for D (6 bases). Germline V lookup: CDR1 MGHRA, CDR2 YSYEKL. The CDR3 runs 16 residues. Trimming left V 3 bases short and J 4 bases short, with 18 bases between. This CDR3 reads CASSQGTELRGETQYF. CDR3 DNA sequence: TGCGCCAGCAGCCAGGGGACTGAGCTTAGGGGAGAGACCCAGTACTTC.

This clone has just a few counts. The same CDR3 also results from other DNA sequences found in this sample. The CDR3 DNA follows: TGTGCCAGCTCACCACGGCCGCCTCCTAACTATGGCTACACCTTC. It specifies CASSPRPPPNYGYTF. This chain connects TRBV18 to TRBJ1-2; D unclear. V lost 1 base and J lost 0, with 9 bases in between. Germline CDR1 and CDR2: KGHSH and LQKENI. The length of the CDR3 is 15 residues.

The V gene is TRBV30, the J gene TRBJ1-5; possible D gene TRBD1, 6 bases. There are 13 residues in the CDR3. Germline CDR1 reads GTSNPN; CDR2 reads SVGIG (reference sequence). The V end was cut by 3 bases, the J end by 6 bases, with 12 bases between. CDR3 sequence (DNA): TGTGCCTGGAGGAGGGGGGCCGCTCAGCCCCAGCATTTT. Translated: CAWRRGAAQPQHF.

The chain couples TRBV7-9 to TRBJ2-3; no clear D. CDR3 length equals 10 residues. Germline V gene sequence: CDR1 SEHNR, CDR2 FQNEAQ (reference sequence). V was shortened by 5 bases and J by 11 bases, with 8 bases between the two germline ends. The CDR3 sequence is CASSVDRQYF. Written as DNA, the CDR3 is TGTGCCAGCAGCGTGGATCGGCAGTATTTT.

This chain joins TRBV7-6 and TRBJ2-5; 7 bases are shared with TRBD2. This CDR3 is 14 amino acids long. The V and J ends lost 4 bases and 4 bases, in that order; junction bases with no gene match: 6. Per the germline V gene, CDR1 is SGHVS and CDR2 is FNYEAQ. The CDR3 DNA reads TGTGCCAGCAGCTCCTTGGGCGGGGGAGAGACCCAGTACTTC. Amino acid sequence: CASSSLGGGETQYF.

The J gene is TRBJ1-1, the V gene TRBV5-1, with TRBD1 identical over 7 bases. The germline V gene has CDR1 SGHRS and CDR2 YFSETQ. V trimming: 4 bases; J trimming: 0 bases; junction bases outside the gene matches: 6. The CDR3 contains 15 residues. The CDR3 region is CASSGVQGLNTEAFF. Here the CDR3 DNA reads TGCGCCAGCAGCGGGGTACAGGGGTTGAACACTGAAGCTTTCTTT.

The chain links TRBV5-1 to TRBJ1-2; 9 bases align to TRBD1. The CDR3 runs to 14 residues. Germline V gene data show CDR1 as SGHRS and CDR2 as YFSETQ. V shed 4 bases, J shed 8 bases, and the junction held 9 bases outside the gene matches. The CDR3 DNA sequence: TGCGCCAGCAGCACACAACAGGGGGCTGGGGGCTACACCTTC. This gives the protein CASSTQQGAGGYTF.

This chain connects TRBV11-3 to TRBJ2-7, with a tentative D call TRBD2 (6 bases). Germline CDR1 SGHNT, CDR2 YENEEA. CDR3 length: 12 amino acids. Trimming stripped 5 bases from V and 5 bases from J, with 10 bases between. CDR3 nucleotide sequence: TGTGCCAGCAGCACGGGAGAACACGAGCAGTACTTC. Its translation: CASSTGEHEQYF. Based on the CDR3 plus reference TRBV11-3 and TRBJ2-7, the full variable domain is EAGVVQSPRYKIIEKKQPVAFWCNPISGHNTLYWYLQNLGQGPELLIRYENEEAVDDSQLPKDRFSAERLKGVDSTLKIQPAELGDSAVYLCASSTGEHEQYFGPGTRLTVT.

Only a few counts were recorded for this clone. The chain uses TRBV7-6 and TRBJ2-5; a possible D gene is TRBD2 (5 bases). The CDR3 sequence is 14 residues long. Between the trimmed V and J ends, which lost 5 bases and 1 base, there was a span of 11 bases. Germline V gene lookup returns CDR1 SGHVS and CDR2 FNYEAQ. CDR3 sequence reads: CASSPDTSQETQYF. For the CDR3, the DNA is TGTGCCAGCAGCCCCGACACTAGCCAAGAGACCCAGTACTTC.

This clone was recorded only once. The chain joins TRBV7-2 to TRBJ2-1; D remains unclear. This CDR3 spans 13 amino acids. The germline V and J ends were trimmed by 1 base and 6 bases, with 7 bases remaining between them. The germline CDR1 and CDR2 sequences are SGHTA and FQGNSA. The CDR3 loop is CASSLGFRNEQFF. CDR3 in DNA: TGTGCCAGCAGCTTAGGATTTCGCAATGAGCAGTTCTTC.

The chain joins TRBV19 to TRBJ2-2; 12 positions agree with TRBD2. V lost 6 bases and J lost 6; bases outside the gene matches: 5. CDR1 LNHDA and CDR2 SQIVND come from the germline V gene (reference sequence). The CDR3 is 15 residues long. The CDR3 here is CASRGTSGSPGELFF. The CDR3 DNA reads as TGTGCCAGTAGGGGGACTAGCGGGTCGCCCGGGGAGCTGTTTTTT.

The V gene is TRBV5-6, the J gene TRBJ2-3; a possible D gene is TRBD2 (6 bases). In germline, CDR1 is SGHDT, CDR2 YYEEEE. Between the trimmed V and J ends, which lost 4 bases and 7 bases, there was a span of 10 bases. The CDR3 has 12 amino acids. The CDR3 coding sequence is TGTGCCAGCAGCCCCGCGGGGTATACGCAGTATTTT. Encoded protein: CASSPAGYTQYF.

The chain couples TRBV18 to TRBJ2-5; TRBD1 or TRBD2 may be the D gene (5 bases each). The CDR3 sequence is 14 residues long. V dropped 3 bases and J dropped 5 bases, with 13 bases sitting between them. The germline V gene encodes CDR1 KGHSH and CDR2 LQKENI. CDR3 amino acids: CASSPMGPRETQYF. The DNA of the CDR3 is TGTGCCAGCTCACCCATGGGACCGAGGGAGACCCAGTACTTC.

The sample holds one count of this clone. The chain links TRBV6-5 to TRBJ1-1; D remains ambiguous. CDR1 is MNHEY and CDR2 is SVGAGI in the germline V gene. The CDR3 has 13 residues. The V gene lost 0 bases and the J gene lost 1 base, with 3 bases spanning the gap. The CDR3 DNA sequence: TGTGCCAGCAGTTACTCCCAGAACACTGAAGCTTTCTTT. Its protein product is CASSYSQNTEAFF.

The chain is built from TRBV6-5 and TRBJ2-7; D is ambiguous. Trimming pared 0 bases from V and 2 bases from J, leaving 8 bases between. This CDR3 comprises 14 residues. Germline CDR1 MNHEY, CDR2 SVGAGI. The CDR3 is CASSYSDGTYEQYF. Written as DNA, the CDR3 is TGTGCCAGCAGTTACTCGGACGGCACCTACGAGCAGTACTTC.

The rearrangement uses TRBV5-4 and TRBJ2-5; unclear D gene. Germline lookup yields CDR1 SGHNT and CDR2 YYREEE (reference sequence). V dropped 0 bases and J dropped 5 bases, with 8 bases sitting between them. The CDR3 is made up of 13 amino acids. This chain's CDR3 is CASSLGALETQYF. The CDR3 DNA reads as TGTGCCAGCAGCTTGGGGGCGCTGGAGACCCAGTACTTC.

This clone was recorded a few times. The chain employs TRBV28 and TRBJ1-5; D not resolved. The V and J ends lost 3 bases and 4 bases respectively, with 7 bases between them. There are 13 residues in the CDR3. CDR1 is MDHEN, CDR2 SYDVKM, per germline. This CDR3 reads CASSFQRNQPQHF. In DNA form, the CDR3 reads TGTGCCAGCAGTTTCCAGAGAAATCAGCCCCAGCATTTT.

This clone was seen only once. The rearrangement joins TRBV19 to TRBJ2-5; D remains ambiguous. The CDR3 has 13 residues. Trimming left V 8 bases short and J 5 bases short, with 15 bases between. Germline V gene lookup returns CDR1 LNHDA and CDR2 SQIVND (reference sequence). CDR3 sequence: CASSFRLRETQYF. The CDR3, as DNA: TGTGCCAGTTCCTTCCGGTTGCGGGAGACCCAGTACTTC.

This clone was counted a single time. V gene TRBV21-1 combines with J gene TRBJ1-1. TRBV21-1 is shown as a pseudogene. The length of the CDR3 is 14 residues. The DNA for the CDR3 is TGTGCCAGCAGCAAAAAGGAGGGCTACACTGAAGCTTTCTTT. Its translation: CASSKKEGYTEAFF.

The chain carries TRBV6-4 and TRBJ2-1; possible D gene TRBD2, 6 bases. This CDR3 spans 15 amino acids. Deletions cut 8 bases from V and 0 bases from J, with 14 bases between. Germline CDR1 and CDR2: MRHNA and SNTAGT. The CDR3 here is CASLGLPSSYNEQFF. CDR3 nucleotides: TGTGCCAGCTTGGGACTTCCTAGCTCCTACAATGAGCAGTTCTTC.

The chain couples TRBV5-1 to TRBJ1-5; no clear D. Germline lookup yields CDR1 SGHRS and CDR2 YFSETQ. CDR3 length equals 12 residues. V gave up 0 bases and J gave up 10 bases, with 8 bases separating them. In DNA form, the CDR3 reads TGCGCCAGCAGCTTGGATGAGGGACCCCAGCATTTT. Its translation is CASSLDEGPQHF.

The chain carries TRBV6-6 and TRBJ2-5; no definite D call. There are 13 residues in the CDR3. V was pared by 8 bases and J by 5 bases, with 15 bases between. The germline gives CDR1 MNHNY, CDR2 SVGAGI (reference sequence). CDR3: CASWRSEMETQYF. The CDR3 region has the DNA TGTGCCAGCTGGCGTAGTGAAATGGAGACCCAGTACTTC.

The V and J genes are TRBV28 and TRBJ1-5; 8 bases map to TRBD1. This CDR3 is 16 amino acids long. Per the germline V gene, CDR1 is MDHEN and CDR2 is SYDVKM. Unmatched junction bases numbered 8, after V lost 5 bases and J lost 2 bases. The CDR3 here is CASSPRQGQGNQPQHF. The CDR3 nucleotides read TGTGCCAGCAGTCCGAGACAGGGGCAGGGCAATCAGCCCCAGCATTTT. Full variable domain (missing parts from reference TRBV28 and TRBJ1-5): DVKVTQSSRYLVKRTGEKVFLECVQDMDHENMFWYRQDPGLGLRLIYFSYDVKMKEKGDIPEGYSVSREKKERFSLILESASTNQTSMYLCASSPRQGQGNQPQHFGDGTRLSIL.

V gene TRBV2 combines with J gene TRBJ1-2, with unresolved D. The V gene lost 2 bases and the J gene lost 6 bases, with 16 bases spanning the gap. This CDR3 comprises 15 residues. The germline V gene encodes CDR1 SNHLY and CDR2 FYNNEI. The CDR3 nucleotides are TGTGCCAGCAGTGAAAGGCAGTCCTCCTACAATGGCTACACCTTC. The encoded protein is CASSERQSSYNGYTF. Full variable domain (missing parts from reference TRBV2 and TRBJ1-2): EPEVTQTPSHQVTQMGQEVILRCVPISNHLYFYWYRQILGQKVEFLVSFYNNEISEKSEIFDDQFSVERPDGSNFTLKIRSTKLEDSAMYFCASSERQSSYNGYTFGSGTRLTVV.

For the CDR3, the DNA is TGTGCCTGGAATGGGGCAGGGGGCCGTGGGGGACCTTCACCCCTCCACTTT. Protein: CAWNGAGGRGGPSPLHF. The chain couples TRBV30 to TRBJ1-6; TRBD1 aligns across 8 bases. The germline CDR1 and CDR2 sequences are GTSNPN and SVGIG (reference sequence). V lost 4 bases and J lost 9; bases outside the gene matches: 17. The CDR3 sequence is 17 residues long.